The 21 T cell receptor beta chains presented below share a single source sample, sequenced in a study of post-analysis software for immune sequencing data. Overall study findings and caveats: Patients carried several TRBV segments more frequently than controls did, and TRBV5-6, TRBV5-1 and TRBV20-1 were among them.

Unique molecular identifiers were present in the TCR beta cDNA libraries. TCRdb reprocessed the PCR reads with MiXCR, giving one entry per CDR3 protein. This repertoire shows hundreds of thousands of distinct CDR3 sequences, around 60% found once; its top ten account for around 11%. Antigens for these TCRs are unknown. Sequenced sample: blood. These receptors all stem from a girl aged 2-10 years with multiple sclerosis.

This clonotype was counted only a few times. The chain couples TRBV20-1 to TRBJ2-1, with 9 bases lining up with TRBD1. The CDR3 spans 13 residues. Germline V gene sequence: CDR1 DFQATT, CDR2 SNEGSKA (reference sequence). J gave up 4 bases and V 8 bases, and 6 bases lay outside the gene matches. The CDR3 sequence is CSSPGQGYNEQFF. The CDR3, as DNA: TGCAGTTCCCCCGGACAGGGGTACAATGAGCAGTTCTTC.

The gene calls are TRBV21-1 and TRBJ2-1; the table's TRBD1 call for D was not verified on the DNA. TRBV21-1 represents a pseudogene. The CDR3 loop spans 12 amino acids. The DNA for the CDR3 is TGTGCCAGCAAGGGGGGGGCCCATGAGCAGTTCTTC. This encodes CASKGGAHEQFF.

A few counts support this clonotype. The chain joins TRBV20-1 to TRBJ1-1, with 9 bases that match TRBD1. Germline V lookup: CDR1 DFQATT, CDR2 SNEGSKA (reference sequence). This CDR3 has 14 amino acids. V lost 4 bases and J lost 4; bases outside the gene matches: 7. The CDR3 nucleotides read TGCAGTGCTACTAGTGGACAGGGGACCACTGAAGCTTTCTTT. Translating gives CSATSGQGTTEAFF.

The chain combines TRBV20-1 with TRBJ2-5, with D perhaps TRBD1 (6 bases). The germline V gene has CDR1 DFQATT and CDR2 SNEGSKA (reference sequence). The CDR3 extends over 13 amino acids. Trimming cost V 6 bases and J 1 base, with 12 bases left between them. Written as DNA, the CDR3 is TGCAGTGCAACGGACAGACGCCAAGAGACCCAGTACTTC. Its protein product is CSATDRRQETQYF.

This chain connects TRBV27 to TRBJ2-3; D possibly corresponds to TRBD1 (5 bases). This CDR3 is built from 15 residues. Germline V gives CDR1 MNHEY, CDR2 SMNVEV (reference sequence). V gave up 0 bases and J gave up 3 bases, with 10 bases separating them. The CDR3 is CASSLSARVTDTQYF. The CDR3 DNA reads TGTGCCAGCAGTTTATCGGCCAGGGTTACAGATACGCAGTATTTT.

V usage is TRBV7-2 and J usage is TRBJ1-1; no clear D gene. CDR1 is SGHTA and CDR2 is FQGNSA in the germline V gene. Trimming pared 1 base from V and 2 bases from J, leaving 5 bases between. The CDR3 has 13 residues. In DNA form, the CDR3 reads TGTGCCAGCAGCTTAGAACATAACACTGAAGCTTTCTTT. Its protein is CASSLEHNTEAFF. Using reference TRBV7-2 and TRBJ1-1 for the parts outside the CDR3, the full variable domain is GAGVSQSPSNKVTEKGKDVELRCDPISGHTALYWYRQSLGQGLEFLIYFQGNSAPDKSGLPSDRFSAERTGGSVSTLTIQRTQQEDSAVYLCASSLEHNTEAFFGQGTRLTVV.

This clonotype was seen only a few times. The chain is built from TRBV5-1 and TRBJ2-2; D is unclear. CDR3 size: 13 residues. Per germline, CDR1 SGHRS and CDR2 YFSETQ. The V end lost 4 bases, the J end lost 6 bases, and 10 bases lay between the germline ends. The chain's CDR3 is CASSPKESGELFF. The CDR3 nucleotides read TGCGCCAGCAGCCCCAAAGAGTCCGGGGAGCTGTTTTTT.

This chain connects TRBV7-2 to TRBJ2-5; 9 nucleotides line up with TRBD1. J lost 4 bases, V lost 5 bases, and 5 bases had no gene match. CDR3 length: 14 amino acids. Per the germline V gene, CDR1 is SGHTA and CDR2 is FQGNSA. CDR3 nucleotides: TGTGCCAGCAGCACACAGGGGGCGGGAGAGACCCAGTACTTC. This sequence encodes CASSTQGAGETQYF.

The genes are TRBV14 and TRBJ1-1, with 9 positions matching TRBD1. CDR1 is SGHDN and CDR2 is FVKESK in the germline V gene. After removal of 3 bases from V and 4 bases from J, the junction contained 15 bases not matched to a gene. This CDR3 is built from 18 residues. As DNA, the CDR3 is TGTGCCAGCAGCCACCGACTTATTACAGGGGGCGGGAGCACTGAAGCTTTCTTT. As protein: CASSHRLITGGGSTEAFF.

The gene calls are TRBV2 and TRBJ2-1; TRBD2 matches at 12 bases. The CDR3 extends over 14 amino acids. The V gene end was trimmed by 6 bases and the J gene end by 9 bases; junction bases not matched to a gene: 6. Germline V gives CDR1 SNHLY, CDR2 FYNNEI. In DNA form, the CDR3 reads TGTGCCAGCAGCCGGACTAGCGGGAACGGTGAGCAGTTCTTC. Translated: CASSRTSGNGEQFF. Full variable domain (outside the CDR3, taken from reference TRBV2 and TRBJ2-1): EPEVTQTPSHQVTQMGQEVILRCVPISNHLYFYWYRQILGQKVEFLVSFYNNEISEKSEIFDDQFSVERPDGSNFTLKIRSTKLEDSAMYFCASSRTSGNGEQFFGPGTRLTVL.

The count of this clonotype is one. The genes are TRBV5-5 and TRBJ1-4, with TRBD1 as a possible D gene (5 bases). This CDR3 contains 16 residues. CDR1 and CDR2 (germline): SGHKS, YYEKEE (reference sequence). V dropped 4 bases and J dropped 0 bases, with 13 bases sitting between them. The CDR3 DNA sequence: TGTGCCAGCAGCCTTCGGACATCTGCAACTAATGAAAAACTGTTTTTT. This sequence encodes CASSLRTSATNEKLFF. Using reference TRBV5-5 and TRBJ1-4 for the parts outside the CDR3, the full variable domain is DAGVTQSPTHLIKTRGQQVTLRCSPISGHKSVSWYQQVLGQGPQFIFQYYEKEERGRGNFPDRFSARQFPNYSSELNVNALLLGDSALYLCASSLRTSATNEKLFFGSGTQLSVL.

V usage is TRBV4-2 and J usage is TRBJ1-1; D is unclear. CDR3 length: 13 amino acids. Germline values: CDR1 LGHNA, CDR2 YNFKEQ. Deletions cut 1 base from V and 9 bases from J, with 12 bases between. Here the CDR3 reads CASSQGLGKQAFF. CDR3 sequence (DNA): TGTGCCAGCAGCCAAGGTTTAGGCAAACAAGCTTTCTTT.

The chain has TRBV29-1 and TRBJ1-2; 9 positions agree with TRBD1. Germline loops: CDR1 SQVTM, CDR2 ANQGSEA. J was trimmed by 6 bases and V by 7 bases; bases with no gene match: 9. This CDR3 spans 13 amino acids. CDR3 region: CSAGTGIGNGYTF. In DNA, the CDR3 is TGCAGCGCCGGGACAGGGATCGGTAATGGCTACACCTTC.

This chain links TRBV20-1 with TRBJ2-1; D uncertain. Trimming removed 3 bases at V and 7 bases at J, with 16 bases between. The V gene's germline CDR1 is DFQATT and CDR2 SNEGSKA (reference sequence). The CDR3 sequence is 14 residues long. DNA of the CDR3: TGCAGTGCTAGTGCCCACCCTCTAGGTAATGAGCAGTTCTTC. Its translation is CSASAHPLGNEQFF.

The table lists this clonotype with a few counts. The chain links TRBV5-1 to TRBJ2-5; TRBD1 matches 12 bases. The CDR3 consists of 17 residues. The V gene end was trimmed by 1 base and the J gene end by 3 bases; junction bases not matched to a gene: 7. Germline loops: CDR1 SGHRS, CDR2 YFSETQ. The CDR3 nucleotides read TGCGCCAGCAGCTTGTGGGGGGACAGGGGGCCGGAAGAGACCCAGTACTTC. Its translation is CASSLWGDRGPEETQYF. The full variable domain, its missing parts supplied by reference TRBV5-1 and TRBJ2-5, is KAGVTQTPRYLIKTRGQQVTLSCSPISGHRSVSWYQQTPGQGLQFLFEYFSETQRNKGNFPGRFSGRQFSNSRSEMNVSTLELGDSALYLCASSLWGDRGPEETQYFGPGTRLLVL.

This sequence joins TRBV29-1 and TRBJ2-3, with 7 bases that match TRBD1. The CDR3 totals 12 residues. Germline-derived CDR1 and CDR2 are SQVTM and ANQGSEA. The V gene end was trimmed by 7 bases and the J gene end by 3 bases; junction bases not matched to a gene: 4. CDR3 nucleotide sequence: TGCAGCGATGGACAGGAGACAGATACGCAGTATTTT. It is translated as CSDGQETDTQYF.

This sequence joins TRBV5-1 and TRBJ2-1; perhaps TRBD1 as D (5 bases). The germline V gene has CDR1 SGHRS and CDR2 YFSETQ. Trimming stripped 0 bases from V and 0 bases from J, with 7 bases between. This CDR3 has 15 amino acids. The CDR3 loop reads CASSLEGPSYNEQFF. DNA for the CDR3: TGCGCCAGCAGCTTGGAGGGGCCCTCCTACAATGAGCAGTTCTTC.

The chain carries TRBV2 and TRBJ2-7; a possible D gene is TRBD1 (6 bases). CDR1 is SNHLY, CDR2 FYNNEI, per germline. The CDR3 sequence is 13 residues long. Trimming pared 3 bases from V and 4 bases from J, leaving 10 bases between. CDR3: CASSDRQGYEQYF. Here the CDR3 DNA reads TGTGCCAGCAGTGACAGGCAGGGGTACGAGCAGTACTTC. Filled out from reference TRBV2 and TRBJ2-7, the complete variable domain reads EPEVTQTPSHQVTQMGQEVILRCVPISNHLYFYWYRQILGQKVEFLVSFYNNEISEKSEIFDDQFSVERPDGSNFTLKIRSTKLEDSAMYFCASSDRQGYEQYFGPGTRLTVT.

Note on this clonotype: Germline is not matched at one junction end, which may reflect a read error. The CDR3 bases are TGCGCCAGCAGCTTAGAAAGGCGTCAGAACTACGAGCAGTACTTC. Translated: CASSLERRQNYEQYF. The rearrangement joins TRBV11-2 to TRBJ2-4, with D hard to call. The J call is uncertain, as TRBJ2-7 better fits the DNA end. Germline CDR1 is SGHAT and CDR2 is FQNNGV. The CDR3 runs to 15 residues.

The chain links TRBV7-9 to TRBJ2-3; D is perhaps TRBD1 (6 bases). The CDR3 contains 15 residues. Germline V gene sequence: CDR1 SEHNR, CDR2 FQNEAQ (reference sequence). V was shortened by 7 bases and J by 7 bases, with 21 bases between the two germline ends. CDR3 residues: CASNSDSMLKNTQYF. The CDR3, as DNA: TGTGCCAGCAACTCGGACAGCATGTTGAAGAATACGCAGTATTTT.

As regards this clonotype: A junction end diverges from the germline sequence, so it may reflect a read error. This sequence joins TRBV20-1 and TRBJ1-2; 9 nucleotides match TRBD1. Germline V gene sequence: CDR1 DFQATT, CDR2 SNEGSKA (reference sequence). The CDR3 consists of 12 residues. The CDR3: CSADRGRYGCTF. The CDR3 DNA reads TGCAGTGCTGACAGGGGGAGATATGGCTGCACCTTC.